This record covers a single T cell receptor beta chain. What it binds is not known. Generated by immunoSEQ multiplex PCR, the TCRdb table keeps only in-frame clones and is missing some. The sample includes over 100,000 clones, roughly 87% of them seen just once. The data stem from a study of graft-versus-host responses after intestinal transplantation. Study-level information: Induction using anti-thymocyte globulin, followed by tacrolimus and steroids for roughly 3 years, was given to all recipients.

Study-level points and caveats: The marrow of recipients harbored GvH clones, and ileum or blood showed some of them first. Graft-donor T cell macrochimerism coincided with high graft-versus-host to host-versus-graft clonal ratios in allografts.

The germline gives CDR1 SGDLS, CDR2 YYNGEE. V lost 6 bases to trimming and J lost 9 bases, with 20 bases between them. The CDR3 runs to 14 residues. This clonotype was obtained from a human donor who received an intestinal transplant. Material: unstimulated CD4+ T cells sorted from spleen or lymph node cells, obtained before intestinal transplant. The chain recombines TRBV9 with TRBJ2-3; tentatively, D is TRBD2 (7 bases). The CDR3 region is CASTRGADLKTQYF. The CDR3, as DNA: TGTGCCAGCACTCGGGGGGCGGACCTTAAAACGCAGTATTTT.